Sequencing of this T cell receptor (beta chain) was carried out in a study of CD8+ T cells in alopecia areata (dated by TCRdb to between 2018 and 2020). About the full investigation: The treated patients, all with moderate-to-severe alopecia areata, were enrolled in an open-label pilot trial of oral tofacitinib given at 5 to 10 mg twice daily. Patients received tofacitinib for 6 to 18 months and were then followed off drug for 6 months to check for delayed response and recurrence. In both human patients and the C3H/HeJ mouse model, the study applied high-throughput TCRbeta sequencing to look at T cell clonal expansion in alopecia areata. On the human side, TCRbeta sequencing was run on scalp tissue and on sorted CD4+ and CD8+ peripheral blood T cells from healthy controls and from alopecia areata patients with either patchy or totalis/universalis disease. Patients on tofacitinib were biopsied at baseline and after 4 and 24 weeks of treatment, and several of the patients also had a later scalp biopsy. Scalp clonality was compared among normal scalp (n=4), patchy alopecia areata scalp (n=8), and alopecia totalis/universalis scalp (n=8). RNA was obtained with the PAXgene miRNA kit for fixed scalp, the miRNeasy kit for PBMCs, and the RNeasy kit for mouse skin. immunoSEQ multiplex PCR using 35 Vbeta forward primers and 13 Jbeta reverse primers was used to amplify TCRbeta CDR3 regions. What the authors observed across the whole study: Compared with normal scalp, lesional scalp, particularly in alopecia totalis/universalis, had higher clonality and more expanded CD8+ clones, which suggests antigenic drive. Shared TCR sequences between patients were less evident than in mice, which may be partly attributable to HLA diversity in the patient population. Resident alphabeta T cells in normal human skin are also sequenced, complicating scalp TCR repertoire analysis, unlike mouse skin dominated by gammadelta T cells.

On this clone: This receptor's antigen is unknown. One base away there is no much larger clone; base qualities are not given.

The time point label here, explained by the study, means: baseline before oral tofacitinib. Peripheral blood and lesional scalp punch biopsies were obtained from patients with alopecia areata. PBMCs were separated by density centrifugation and stained for CD3, CD4 and CD8, after which CD4+ and CD8+ T cells were sorted on a FACSAria. The germline V gene sets CDR1 to SGHRS and CDR2 to YFSETQ. Trimming at the junction amounts to 3 bases on V and 2 bases on J, and the germline ends lie 11 bases apart. The CDR3, cysteine through phenylalanine, is 15 amino acids long. Only the CDR3 part of the read is kept: 45 bases, read in frame from the first base. Libraries were built with the immunoSEQ multiplex PCR assay. To provide template for TCR sequencing, every sample had RNA extracted and reverse transcribed into cDNA. First-strand cDNA was synthesized using SuperScript III with a 2:1 mix of oligo-dT and random hexamers. Amplification bias was assessed with a synthetic immune receptor repertoire, and residual bias was removed computationally. Regarding the original processing steps: After raw reads were preprocessed to remove errors, the CDR3 was defined following IMGT conventions as running from the conserved cysteine to phenylalanine. To get clonality, Shannon entropy was normalized by log2 of the number of productive unique TCRs and the result was subtracted from 1. Scalp TCRbeta sequences were cross-referenced with sorted blood CD4 and CD8 repertoires so that the CD4 or CD8 identity of scalp clones could be inferred. TCRdb stores this immuneACCESS table with in-frame sequences only. Part of the clones is absent; in the studies checked, under half of the shortfall reflects unresolved V genes, and no reason is known for the rest. Clone size and V and J calls were adopted from that table, with D and trimming inferred from the DNA. Counted in this sample were fewer than 200,000 clones; 59% of them appeared once. The top ten clonotypes cover 14% to 15% of the sample.

Sequencing was performed on CD4+ T cells sorted from blood, taken at week 0. The sequence derives from a human donor with alopecia areata. Recombination joined TRBV5-1 with TRBJ2-2, with the D segment identity uncertain. At the DNA level, the sequence is TGCGCCAGCAGCTCAAGAACCGTCAACACCGGGGAGCTGTTTTTT. This yields the protein CASSSRTVNTGELFF.